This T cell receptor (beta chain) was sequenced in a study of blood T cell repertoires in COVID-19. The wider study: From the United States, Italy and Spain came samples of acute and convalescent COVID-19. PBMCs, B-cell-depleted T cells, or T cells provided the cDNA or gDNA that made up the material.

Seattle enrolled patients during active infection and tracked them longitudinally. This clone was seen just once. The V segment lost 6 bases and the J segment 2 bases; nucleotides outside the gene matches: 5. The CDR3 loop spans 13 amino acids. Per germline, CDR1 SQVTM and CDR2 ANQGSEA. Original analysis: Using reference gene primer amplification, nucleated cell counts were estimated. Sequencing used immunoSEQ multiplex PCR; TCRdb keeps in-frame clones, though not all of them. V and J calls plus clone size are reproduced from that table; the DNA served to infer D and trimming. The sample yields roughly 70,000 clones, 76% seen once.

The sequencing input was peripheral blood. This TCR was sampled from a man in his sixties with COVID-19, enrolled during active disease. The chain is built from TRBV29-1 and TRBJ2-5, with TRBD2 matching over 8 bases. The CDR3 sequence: CSVRGRTQETQYF. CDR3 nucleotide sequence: TGCAGCGTCCGCGGGAGGACTCAAGAGACCCAGTACTTC.